Only one count was recorded for the clone carrying this T cell receptor (beta chain). The CDR3 covers 19 residues. The data originate from a study of blood T cell repertoires in COVID-19. TCRdb's copy holds only in-frame clones and misses some; the assay was immunoSEQ multiplex PCR. The sample has about 480,000 clones; roughly 90% are singletons. This chain connects TRBV21-1 to TRBJ2-4; the table names TRBD1, a call not compared with the DNA. TRBV21-1 is given as a pseudogene. The specimen was PBMCs or T cells enriched from blood (not recorded which). The sequence was collected from a woman aged 40 to 50 who had recovered from COVID-19. CDR3 sequence reads: CASSKVLETGTLTKNIQYF. Here the CDR3 DNA reads TGTGCCAGCAGCAAAGTCCTCGAGACAGGGACACTAACCAAAAACATTCAGTACTTC.